This TCR beta chain comes out of a study of T cell responses to AZD1222 COVID-19 vaccine. The study's findings and limits: Spike as a whole was targeted by vaccine-associated CD4 TCRs, dominant at 160-218 and 743-854. An increase in Spike-specific TCR breadth and depth was observed after two AZD1222 doses. White British ancestry dominated among donors, who included more females, and clonal diversity was possibly underestimated. Regions left unmutated in variants are reportedly the target of nearly half of spike-specific TCRs.

Sequencing used immunoSEQ multiplex PCR; TCRdb keeps in-frame clones, though not all of them. The repertoire holds more than 95,000 clones, with about nine tenths as singletons. This CDR3 comprises 16 residues. J was trimmed by 6 bases and V by 0 bases; bases with no gene match: 12. Per the germline V gene, CDR1 is SGHNT and CDR2 is YYREEE (reference sequence). Comment on this clone: Antigen: not known.

The sequence was obtained from an adult in good health. This sequence joins TRBV5-4 and TRBJ2-7, with TRBD2 matching over 7 bases. The source was peripheral blood, collected on day 0 of AZD1222 vaccination. DNA of the CDR3: TGTGCCAGCAGCTTGGAAATGGCGGGAGTAGGATCCGAGCAGTACTTC. Its protein product is CASSLEMAGVGSEQYF.